This T cell receptor beta chain was documented in a study of blood T cell repertoires in COVID-19. Original processing methods: Amplification of reference gene primers was used by the study to estimate nucleated cell counts. Clones were sequenced by immunoSEQ multiplex PCR, and TCRdb holds only the in-frame ones, with some missing. The V and J calls and the clone size are those of that table, but D and trimming were determined from the DNA. The table has around 83,000 clones, around nine tenths seen once. The CDR3 extends over 13 amino acids. With 7 bases removed from V and 0 bases from J, the gap between germline ends came to 8 bases. CDR1 is SGHRS, CDR2 YFSETQ, per germline.

The sequence was collected from a man of 80 years or more with active or convalescent COVID-19. Sequencing was performed on peripheral blood. The chain is built from TRBV5-1 and TRBJ2-4; D perhaps matches TRBD2 (6 bases). The CDR3 spells CASQGGAKNIQYF. CDR3 in DNA: TGCGCCAGCCAGGGAGGAGCCAAAAACATTCAGTACTTC.